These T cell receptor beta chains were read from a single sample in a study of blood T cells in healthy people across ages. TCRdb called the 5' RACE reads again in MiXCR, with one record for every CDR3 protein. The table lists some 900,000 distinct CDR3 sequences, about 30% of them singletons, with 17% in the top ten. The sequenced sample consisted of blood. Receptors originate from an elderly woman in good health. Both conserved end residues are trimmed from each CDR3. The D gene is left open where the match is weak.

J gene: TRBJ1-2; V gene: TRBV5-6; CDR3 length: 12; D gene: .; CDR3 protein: ASSLVYASHGYT
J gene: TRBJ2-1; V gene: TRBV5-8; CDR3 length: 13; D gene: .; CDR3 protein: ASSPGLSSYNEQF
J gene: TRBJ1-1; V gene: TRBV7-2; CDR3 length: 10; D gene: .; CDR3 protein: ASSPTGYLAF
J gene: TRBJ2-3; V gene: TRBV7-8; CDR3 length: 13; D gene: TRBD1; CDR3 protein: ASSRGTGWADTQY
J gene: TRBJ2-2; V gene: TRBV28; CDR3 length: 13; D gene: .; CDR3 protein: ASNIGGQQTGELF
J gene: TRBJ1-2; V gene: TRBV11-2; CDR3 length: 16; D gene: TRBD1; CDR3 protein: ASSSVRDRRLPNYGYT
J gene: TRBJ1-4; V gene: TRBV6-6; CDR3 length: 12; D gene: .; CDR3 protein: ASSTSGANEKLF
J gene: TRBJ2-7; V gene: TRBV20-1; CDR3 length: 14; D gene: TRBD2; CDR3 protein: SALGTSGLSSYEQY
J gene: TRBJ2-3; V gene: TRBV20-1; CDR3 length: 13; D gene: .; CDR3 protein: SARVKGRGTDTQY
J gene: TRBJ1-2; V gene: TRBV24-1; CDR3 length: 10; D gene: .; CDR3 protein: ATSADGYGYT
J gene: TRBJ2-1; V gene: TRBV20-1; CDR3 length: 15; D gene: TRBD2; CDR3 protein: SARGLAPKSSYNEQF
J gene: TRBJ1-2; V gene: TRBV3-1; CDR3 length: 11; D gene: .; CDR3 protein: ASSTTANYGYT
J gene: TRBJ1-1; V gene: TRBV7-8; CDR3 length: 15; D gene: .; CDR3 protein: ASSLGSGSGVYSEAF
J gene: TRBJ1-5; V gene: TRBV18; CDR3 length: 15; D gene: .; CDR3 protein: ASSPDTKVVGNQPQH
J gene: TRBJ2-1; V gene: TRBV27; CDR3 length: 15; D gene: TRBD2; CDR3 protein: ASSANQLAGGSTEQF
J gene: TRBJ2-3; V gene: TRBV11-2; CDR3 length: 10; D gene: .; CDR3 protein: ASSLVPGIEY
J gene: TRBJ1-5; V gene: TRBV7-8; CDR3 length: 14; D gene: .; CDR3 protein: ASSPGGQKLNQPQH
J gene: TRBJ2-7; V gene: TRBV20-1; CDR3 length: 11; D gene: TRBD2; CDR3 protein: SAKARTSAEQY
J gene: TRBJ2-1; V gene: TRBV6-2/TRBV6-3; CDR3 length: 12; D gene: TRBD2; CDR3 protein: ASSYGGAYNEQF
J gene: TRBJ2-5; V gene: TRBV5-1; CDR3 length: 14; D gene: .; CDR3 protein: ASSLSSGDSQETQY
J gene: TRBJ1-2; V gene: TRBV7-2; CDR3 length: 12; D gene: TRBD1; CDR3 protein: ASRLQGASYGYT
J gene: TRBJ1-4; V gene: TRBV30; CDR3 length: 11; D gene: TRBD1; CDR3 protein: AWSQGANEKLF